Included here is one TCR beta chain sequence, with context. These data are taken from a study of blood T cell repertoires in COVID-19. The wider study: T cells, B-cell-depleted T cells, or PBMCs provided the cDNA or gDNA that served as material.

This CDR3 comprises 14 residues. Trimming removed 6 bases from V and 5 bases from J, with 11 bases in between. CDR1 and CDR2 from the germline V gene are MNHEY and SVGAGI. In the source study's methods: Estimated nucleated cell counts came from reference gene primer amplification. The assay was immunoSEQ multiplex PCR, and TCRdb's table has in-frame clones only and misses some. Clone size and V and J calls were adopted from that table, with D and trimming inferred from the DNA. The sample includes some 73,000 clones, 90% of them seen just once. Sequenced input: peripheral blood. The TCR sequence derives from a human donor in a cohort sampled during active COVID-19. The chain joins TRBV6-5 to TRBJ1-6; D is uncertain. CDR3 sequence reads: CASRPQSDNSPLHF. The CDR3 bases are TGTGCCAGCAGGCCTCAGTCAGATAATTCACCCCTCCACTTT.